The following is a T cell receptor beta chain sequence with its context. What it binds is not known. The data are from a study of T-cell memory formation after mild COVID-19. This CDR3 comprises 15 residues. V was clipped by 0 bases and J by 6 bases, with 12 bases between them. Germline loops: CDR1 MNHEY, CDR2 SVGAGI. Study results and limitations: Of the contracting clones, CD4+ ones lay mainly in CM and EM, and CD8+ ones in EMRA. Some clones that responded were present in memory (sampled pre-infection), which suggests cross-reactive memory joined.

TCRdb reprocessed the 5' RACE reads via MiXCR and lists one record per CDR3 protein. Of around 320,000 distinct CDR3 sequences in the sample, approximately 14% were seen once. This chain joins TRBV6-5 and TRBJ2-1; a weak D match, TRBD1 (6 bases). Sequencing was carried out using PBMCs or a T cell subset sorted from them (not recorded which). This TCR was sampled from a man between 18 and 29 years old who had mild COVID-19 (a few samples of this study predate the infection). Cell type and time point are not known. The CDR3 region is CASSYSTRGFNEQFF. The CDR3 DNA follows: TGTGCCAGCAGTTACTCGACGAGGGGGTTCAATGAGCAGTTCTTC.